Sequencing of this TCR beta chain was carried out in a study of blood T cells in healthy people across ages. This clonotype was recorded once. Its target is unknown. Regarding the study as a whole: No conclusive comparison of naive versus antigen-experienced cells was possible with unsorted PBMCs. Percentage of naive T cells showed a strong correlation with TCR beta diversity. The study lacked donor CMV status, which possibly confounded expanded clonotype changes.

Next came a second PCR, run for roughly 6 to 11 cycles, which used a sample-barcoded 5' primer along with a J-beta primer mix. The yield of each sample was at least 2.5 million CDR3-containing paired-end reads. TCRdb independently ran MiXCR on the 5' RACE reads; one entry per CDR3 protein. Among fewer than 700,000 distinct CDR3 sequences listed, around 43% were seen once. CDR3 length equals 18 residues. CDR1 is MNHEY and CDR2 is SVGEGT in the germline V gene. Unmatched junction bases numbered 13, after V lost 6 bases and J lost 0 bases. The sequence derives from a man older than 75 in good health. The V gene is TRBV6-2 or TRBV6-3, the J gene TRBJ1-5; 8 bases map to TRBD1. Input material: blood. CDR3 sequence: CASSFDRGYGLSNQPQHF. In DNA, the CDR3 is TGTGCCAGCAGCTTCGACAGGGGATATGGGCTTAGCAATCAGCCCCAGCATTTT.